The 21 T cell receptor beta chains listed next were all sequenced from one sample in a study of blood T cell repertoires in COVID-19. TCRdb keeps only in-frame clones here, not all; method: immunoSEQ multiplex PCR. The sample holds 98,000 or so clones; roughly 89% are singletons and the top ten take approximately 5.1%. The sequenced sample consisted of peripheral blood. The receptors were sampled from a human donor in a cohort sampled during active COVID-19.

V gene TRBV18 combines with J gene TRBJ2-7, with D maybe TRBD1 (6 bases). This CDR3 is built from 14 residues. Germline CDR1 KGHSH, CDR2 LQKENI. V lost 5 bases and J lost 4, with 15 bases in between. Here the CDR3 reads CASSSGRGNYEQYF. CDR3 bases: TGTGCCAGCTCATCCGGAAGGGGGAATTACGAGCAGTACTTC.

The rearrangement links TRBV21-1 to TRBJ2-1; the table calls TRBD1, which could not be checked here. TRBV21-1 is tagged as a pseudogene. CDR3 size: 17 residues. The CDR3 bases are TGTGCCAGCAGCAAAGAAACCTCCGGGACAGGTGACAATGAGCAGTTCTTC. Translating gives CASSKETSGTGDNEQFF.

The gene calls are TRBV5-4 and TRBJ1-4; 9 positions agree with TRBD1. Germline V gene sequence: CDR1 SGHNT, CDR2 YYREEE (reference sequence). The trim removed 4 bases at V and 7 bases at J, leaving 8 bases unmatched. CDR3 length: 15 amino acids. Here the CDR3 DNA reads TGTGCCAGCAGCGCCGATACAGGGGGCGGTGAAAAACTGTTTTTT. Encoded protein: CASSADTGGGEKLFF.

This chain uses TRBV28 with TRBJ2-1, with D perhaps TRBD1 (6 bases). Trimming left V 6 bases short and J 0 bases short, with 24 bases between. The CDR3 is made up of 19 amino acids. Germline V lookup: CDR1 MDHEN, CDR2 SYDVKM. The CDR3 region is CASSSGTGFSPGSYNEQFF. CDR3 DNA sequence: TGTGCCAGCAGCTCCGGTACAGGGTTTTCGCCGGGCTCCTACAATGAGCAGTTCTTC.

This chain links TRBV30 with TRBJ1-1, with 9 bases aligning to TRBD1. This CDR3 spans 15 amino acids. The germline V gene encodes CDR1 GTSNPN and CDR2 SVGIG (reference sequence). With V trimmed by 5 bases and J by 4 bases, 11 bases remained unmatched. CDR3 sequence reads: CAWDKYRGLVTEAFF. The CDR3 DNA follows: TGTGCCTGGGATAAATACAGGGGGCTAGTCACTGAAGCTTTCTTT.

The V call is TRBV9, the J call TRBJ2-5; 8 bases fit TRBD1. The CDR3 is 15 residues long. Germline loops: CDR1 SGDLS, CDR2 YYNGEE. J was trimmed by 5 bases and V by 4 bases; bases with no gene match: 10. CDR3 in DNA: TGTGCCAGCAGCCGCGGACAGGGAAGAGAGGAGACCCAGTACTTC. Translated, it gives CASSRGQGREETQYF.

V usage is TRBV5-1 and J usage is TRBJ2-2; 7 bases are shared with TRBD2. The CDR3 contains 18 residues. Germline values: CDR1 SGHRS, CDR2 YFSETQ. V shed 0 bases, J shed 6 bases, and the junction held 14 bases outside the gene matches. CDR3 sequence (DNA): TGCGCCAGCAGCTTGGGTATAGCGGGCCCATACGAGGCCGGGGAGCTGTTTTTT. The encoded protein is CASSLGIAGPYEAGELFF.

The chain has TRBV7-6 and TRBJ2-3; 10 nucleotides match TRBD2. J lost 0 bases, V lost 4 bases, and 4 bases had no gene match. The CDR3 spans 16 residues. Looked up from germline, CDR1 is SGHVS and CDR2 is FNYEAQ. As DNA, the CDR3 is TGTGCCAGCAGCTCTCTAGCGGGAGTAAGCACAGATACGCAGTATTTT. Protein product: CASSSLAGVSTDTQYF.

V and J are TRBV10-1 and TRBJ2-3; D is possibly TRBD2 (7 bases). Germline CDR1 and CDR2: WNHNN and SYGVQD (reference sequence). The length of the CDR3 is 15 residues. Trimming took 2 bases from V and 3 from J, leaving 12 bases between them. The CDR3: CASSEGRGSTDTQYF. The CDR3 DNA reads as TGCGCCAGCAGTGAGGGGAGGGGGAGTACAGATACGCAGTATTTT.

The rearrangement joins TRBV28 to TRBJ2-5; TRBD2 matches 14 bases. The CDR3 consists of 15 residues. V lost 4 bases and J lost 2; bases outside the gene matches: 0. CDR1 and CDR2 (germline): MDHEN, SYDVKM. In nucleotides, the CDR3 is TGTGCCAGCAGTTGGACTAGCGGGGGGCAAGAGACCCAGTACTTC. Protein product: CASSWTSGGQETQYF. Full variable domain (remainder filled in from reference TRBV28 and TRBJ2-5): DVKVTQSSRYLVKRTGEKVFLECVQDMDHENMFWYRQDPGLGLRLIYFSYDVKMKEKGDIPEGYSVSREKKERFSLILESASTNQTSMYLCASSWTSGGQETQYFGPGTRLLVL.

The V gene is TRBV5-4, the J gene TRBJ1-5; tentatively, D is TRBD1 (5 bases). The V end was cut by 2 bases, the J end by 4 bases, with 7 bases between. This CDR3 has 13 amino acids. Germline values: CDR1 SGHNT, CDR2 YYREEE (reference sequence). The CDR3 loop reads CASSFRANQPQHF. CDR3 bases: TGTGCCAGCAGCTTCAGGGCGAATCAGCCCCAGCATTTT.

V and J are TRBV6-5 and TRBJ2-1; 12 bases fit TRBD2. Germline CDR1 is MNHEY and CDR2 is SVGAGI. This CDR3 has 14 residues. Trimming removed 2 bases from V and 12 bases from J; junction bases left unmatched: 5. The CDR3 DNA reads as TGTGCCAGCAGTTACAAGCTAGCGGGAGGGTTGCAGTTCTTC. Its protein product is CASSYKLAGGLQFF.

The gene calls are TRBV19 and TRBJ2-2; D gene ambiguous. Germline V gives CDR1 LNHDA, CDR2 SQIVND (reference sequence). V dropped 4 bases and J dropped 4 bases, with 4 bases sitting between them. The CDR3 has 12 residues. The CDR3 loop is CASSRATGELFF. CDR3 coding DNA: TGTGCCAGTAGTAGGGCCACCGGGGAGCTGTTTTTT.

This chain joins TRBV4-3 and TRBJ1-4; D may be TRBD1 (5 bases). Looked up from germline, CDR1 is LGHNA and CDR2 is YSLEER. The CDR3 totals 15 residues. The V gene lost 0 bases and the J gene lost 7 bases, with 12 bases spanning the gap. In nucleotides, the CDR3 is TGCGCCAGCAGCCAAGATAAACGCGGGGGTGAAAAACTGTTTTTT. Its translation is CASSQDKRGGEKLFF.

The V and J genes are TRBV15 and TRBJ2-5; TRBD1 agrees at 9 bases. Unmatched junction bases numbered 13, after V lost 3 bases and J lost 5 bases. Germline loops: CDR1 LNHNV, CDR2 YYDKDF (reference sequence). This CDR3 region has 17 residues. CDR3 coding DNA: TGTGCCACCAGCAGGGAGGGACAGGGAAGGTTAGGGGAGACCCAGTACTTC. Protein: CATSREGQGRLGETQYF.

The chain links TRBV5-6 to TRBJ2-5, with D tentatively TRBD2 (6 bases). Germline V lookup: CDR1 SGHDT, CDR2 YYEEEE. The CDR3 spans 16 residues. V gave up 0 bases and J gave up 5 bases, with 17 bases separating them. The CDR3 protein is CASSLGVKSAGETQYF. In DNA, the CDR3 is TGTGCCAGCAGCTTGGGCGTAAAATCGGCGGGGGAGACCCAGTACTTC.

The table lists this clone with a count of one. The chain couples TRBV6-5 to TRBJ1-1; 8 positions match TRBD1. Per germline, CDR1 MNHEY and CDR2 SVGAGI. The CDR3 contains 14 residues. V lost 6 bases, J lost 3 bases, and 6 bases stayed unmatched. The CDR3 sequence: CASRSGGLDTEAFF. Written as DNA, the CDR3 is TGTGCCAGCAGGTCAGGGGGCTTGGACACTGAAGCTTTCTTT.

The CDR3 region is CASSFRTGWLDTQYF. The CDR3 DNA follows: TGTGCCAGCAGCTTCAGGACAGGGTGGTTAGATACGCAGTATTTT. The V gene is TRBV7-9, the J gene TRBJ2-3, with TRBD1 matching over 8 bases. The junction had 7 bases not matched to a gene; V was cut back by 3 bases and J by 5 bases. This CDR3 is built from 15 residues. The germline CDR1 and CDR2 sequences are SEHNR and FQNEAQ (reference sequence).

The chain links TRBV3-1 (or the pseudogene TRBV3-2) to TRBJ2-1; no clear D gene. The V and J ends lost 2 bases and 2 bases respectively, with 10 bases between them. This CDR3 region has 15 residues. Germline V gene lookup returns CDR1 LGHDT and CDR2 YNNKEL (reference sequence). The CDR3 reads CASSQQVSAYNEQFF. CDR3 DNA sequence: TGTGCCAGCAGCCAACAGGTCTCCGCCTACAATGAGCAGTTCTTC.

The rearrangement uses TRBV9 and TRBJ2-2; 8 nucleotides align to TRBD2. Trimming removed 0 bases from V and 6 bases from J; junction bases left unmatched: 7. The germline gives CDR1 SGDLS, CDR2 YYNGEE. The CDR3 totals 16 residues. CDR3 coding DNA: TGTGCCAGCAGCGTAGGGCGGGGGGCTGGATCCGGGGAGCTGTTTTTT. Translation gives CASSVGRGAGSGELFF.

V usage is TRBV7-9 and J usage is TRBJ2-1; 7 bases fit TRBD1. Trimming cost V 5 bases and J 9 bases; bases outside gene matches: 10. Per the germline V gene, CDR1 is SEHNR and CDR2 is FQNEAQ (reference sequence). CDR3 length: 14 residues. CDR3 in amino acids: CASSEQTGSGEQFF. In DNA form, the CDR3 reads TGTGCCAGCAGCGAACAGACAGGGTCTGGTGAGCAGTTCTTC.